The 16 T cell receptor beta chains below all came from one sample that was sequenced in a study of identifying expanded T cells in peripheral blood. Here immunoSEQ multiplex PCR was the method, and the copy in TCRdb shows in-frame clones only, minus some. The top ten hold about 3.1% of the sample, which has 100,000 to 150,000 clones, around four fifths seen once. Specimen: blood. These receptors were obtained from a person aged 18 to 75 in good health.

The J gene is TRBJ1-4, the V gene TRBV4-3; no firm D call. Germline assignment: CDR1 LGHNA and CDR2 YSLEER. The length of the CDR3 is 15 residues. V lost 0 bases to trimming and J lost 8 bases, with 13 bases between them. The CDR3 reads CASSQEEGRWEKLFF. CDR3 nucleotide sequence: TGCGCCAGCAGCCAAGAGGAGGGTAGGTGGGAAAAACTGTTTTTT.

The chain couples TRBV5-5 to TRBJ2-3; TRBD1 aligns across 7 bases. Germline V CDR1 and CDR2: SGHKS, YYEKEE (reference sequence). V was clipped by 5 bases and J by 5 bases; unmatched bases: 17. The CDR3 contains 17 residues. CDR3 loop: CASRPILYRGQGDTQYF. CDR3 coding DNA: TGTGCCAGCAGGCCCATCCTCTACAGGGGACAAGGAGATACGCAGTATTTT.

The genes are TRBV7-2 and TRBJ2-5; no definite D call. Trimming took off 1 base at V and 0 bases at J, with 12 bases between the two ends. The CDR3 extends over 16 amino acids. CDR1 SGHTA and CDR2 FQGNSA come from the germline V gene. CDR3 coding DNA: TGTGCCAGCAGCTTAGGTATAGTTCGAGACCAAGAGACCCAGTACTTC. It translates to CASSLGIVRDQETQYF. Variable domain in full (rest from reference TRBV7-2 and TRBJ2-5): GAGVSQSPSNKVTEKGKDVELRCDPISGHTALYWYRQSLGQGLEFLIYFQGNSAPDKSGLPSDRFSAERTGGSVSTLTIQRTQQEDSAVYLCASSLGIVRDQETQYFGPGTRLLVL.

CDR3 residues: CSISRGTQYF. CDR3 DNA: TGCAGTATTAGTCGGGGGACCCAGTACTTC. V gene TRBV29-1 combines with J gene TRBJ2-5, with D possibly matching TRBD2 (5 bases). CDR3 size: 10 residues. Looked up from germline, CDR1 is SQVTM and CDR2 is ANQGSEA.

V is TRBV18 and J is TRBJ2-7; 11 nucleotides align to TRBD2. The trim removed 3 bases at V and 5 bases at J, leaving 15 bases unmatched. The CDR3 has 18 amino acids. Germline CDR1 KGHSH, CDR2 LQKENI. The CDR3 spells CASSPQKVLAGGINEQYF. The CDR3, as DNA: TGTGCCAGCTCACCGCAAAAAGTCCTAGCGGGGGGAATCAACGAGCAGTACTTC.

This chain links TRBV6-6 with TRBJ1-1; D is unresolved. Germline values: CDR1 MNHNY, CDR2 SVGAGI (reference sequence). V shed 8 bases and J shed 5 bases, with 15 bases lying between them. The CDR3 spans 13 residues. CDR3 sequence: CASGNDLLTEAFF. CDR3 sequence (DNA): TGTGCCAGCGGCAACGATCTACTAACTGAAGCTTTCTTT.

V is TRBV19 and J is TRBJ1-1; tentatively, D is TRBD1 (5 bases). The CDR3 contains 13 residues. V was trimmed by 7 bases and J by 0 bases, leaving 9 bases between them. Germline values: CDR1 LNHDA, CDR2 SQIVND (reference sequence). This chain's CDR3 is CASNRQMNTEAFF. CDR3 nucleotide sequence: TGTGCCAGTAATCGACAGATGAACACTGAAGCTTTCTTT.

The CDR3 region has the DNA TGTGCCAGCGGGAAACAGGGGGTGAACACTGAAGCTTTCTTT. Translated: CASGKQGVNTEAFF. J is TRBJ1-1 and V is TRBV25-1; the match to TRBD1 covers 8 bases. The CDR3 has 14 amino acids. Germline loops: CDR1 MGHDK, CDR2 SYGVNS. V trimming: 8 bases; J trimming: 0 bases; junction bases outside the gene matches: 5.

About this clone: This same CDR3 is encoded by further DNA sequences in the sample. The chain combines TRBV7-2 with TRBJ1-2; TRBD1 matches at 8 bases. This CDR3 spans 13 amino acids. V was clipped by 5 bases and J by 3 bases; unmatched bases: 2. CDR1 is SGHTA, CDR2 FQGNSA, per germline. For the CDR3, the DNA is TGTGCCAGCAGCCCGGGACAGGACTATGGCTACACCTTC. Translating it yields CASSPGQDYGYTF.

The J gene is TRBJ2-7, the V gene TRBV9; D unclear. Looked up from germline, CDR1 is SGDLS and CDR2 is YYNGEE. V lost 4 bases to trimming and J lost 6 bases, with 14 bases between them. The CDR3 sequence is 13 residues long. The DNA of the CDR3 is TGTGCCAGCAGCCCATCAGGATCCGCCGAGCAGTACTTC. Amino acids: CASSPSGSAEQYF.

The rearrangement uses TRBV7-9 and TRBJ1-2; TRBD1 agrees at 7 bases. Germline CDR1 and CDR2: SEHNR and FQNEAQ (reference sequence). Losses at the gene ends were 10 bases for V and 3 bases for J; bases not matched to a gene: 8. This CDR3 spans 13 amino acids. DNA for the CDR3: TGTGCCACTAGGGACAGTGAATACTATGGCTACACCTTC. Its protein is CATRDSEYYGYTF.

The chain joins TRBV6-1 to TRBJ2-7; D gene ambiguous. The CDR3 is 12 residues long. Per the germline V gene, CDR1 is MNHNS and CDR2 is SASEGT. Deletions cut 2 bases from V and 3 bases from J, with 5 bases between. The CDR3 DNA sequence: TGTGCCAGCAGTGAATTCGGCTACGAGCAGTACTTC. Translation gives CASSEFGYEQYF.

The gene calls are TRBV6-1 and TRBJ2-6; no clear D. The CDR3 covers 20 residues. The V gene's germline CDR1 is MNHNS and CDR2 SASEGT. V lost 1 base and J lost 1, with 20 bases in between. This CDR3 reads CASSEGGSPRSPSGANVLTF. The DNA of the CDR3 is TGTGCCAGCAGTGAAGGCGGTTCCCCTCGCTCGCCTTCTGGGGCCAACGTCCTGACTTTC.

The V and J genes are TRBV11-3 and TRBJ2-7; D remains unclear. CDR3 length: 17 residues. V was pared by 0 bases and J by 0 bases, with 15 bases between. Germline-derived CDR1 and CDR2 are SGHNT and YENEEA. CDR3: CASSLDHSRSNSYEQYF. As DNA, the CDR3 is TGTGCCAGCAGCTTAGATCACTCGAGAAGCAACTCCTACGAGCAGTACTTC.

V is TRBV7-9 and J is TRBJ1-1, with D tentatively TRBD1 (5 bases). Trimming shortened V by 4 bases and J by 8 bases, and 14 bases separated the two germline ends. This CDR3 is 13 amino acids long. Germline V CDR1 and CDR2: SEHNR, FQNEAQ (reference sequence). DNA for the CDR3: TGTGCCAGCAGCTACCAGGGTATTGGGGAAGCTTTCTTT. As protein: CASSYQGIGEAFF.

The chain employs TRBV10-3 and TRBJ2-2; D remains ambiguous. This CDR3 has 11 amino acids. The ends were cut back, 11 bases at V and 0 bases at J, with 4 bases in the middle. The V gene's germline CDR1 is ENHRY and CDR2 SYGVKD. Here the CDR3 DNA reads TGTGCCGCGTCGAACACCGGGGAGCTGTTTTTT. Amino acid sequence: CAASNTGELFF.